A single sample is the source of the 28 T cell receptor beta chains below, sequenced in a study of early T cells in non-severe SARS-CoV-2 infection. TCRdb used MiXCR to reprocess the 5' RACE reads, holding one entry per CDR3 protein. The sample carries under 70,000 distinct CDR3 sequences, approximately 11% recorded once. The sample comprised whole blood. The source of these receptors is an adult who was a healthcare worker with PCR-confirmed SARS-CoV-2 infection or an uninfected control (not recorded which).

This clonotype showed up many times. The rearrangement links TRBV19 to TRBJ2-1; 7 bases match TRBD1. This CDR3 spans 16 amino acids. After removal of 4 bases from V and 2 bases from J, the junction contained 8 bases not matched to a gene. Germline assignment: CDR1 LNHDA and CDR2 SQIVND (reference sequence). CDR3 nucleotides: TGTGCCAGTAGTACCTCCGGGACAGCGCCCTACAATGAGCAGTTCTTC. It yields the protein CASSTSGTAPYNEQFF.

Ten or more counts support this clonotype. V usage is TRBV28 and J usage is TRBJ1-1, with a tentative D call TRBD1 (6 bases). The CDR3 contains 12 residues. Germline V gene lookup returns CDR1 MDHEN and CDR2 SYDVKM. The germline V and J ends were trimmed by 8 bases and 5 bases, with 12 bases remaining between them. The CDR3 reads CASAYRDTEAFF. CDR3 DNA sequence: TGTGCCAGCGCCTACAGGGATACTGAAGCTTTCTTT.

This clonotype was seen many times. This chain joins TRBV29-1 and TRBJ2-1, with TRBD2 identical over 7 bases. The junction had 8 bases not matched to a gene; V was cut back by 3 bases and J by 0 bases. Germline lookup yields CDR1 SQVTM and CDR2 ANQGSEA. The CDR3 length is 16 residues. The CDR3 DNA reads as TGCAGCGTTGAGCCTAGCGGCGAGAGCTCCTACAATGAGCAGTTCTTC. Its protein product is CSVEPSGESSYNEQFF.

At least ten counts were recorded for this clonotype. The V and J genes are TRBV7-6 and TRBJ2-7; the D is unclear. The CDR3 runs to 14 residues. In germline, CDR1 is SGHVS, CDR2 FNYEAQ. The ends were cut back, 5 bases at V and 0 bases at J, with 11 bases in the middle. The CDR3 is CASSRGSGSYEQYF. The CDR3, as DNA: TGTGCCAGCAGCCGCGGTTCGGGCTCCTACGAGCAGTACTTC.

The J gene is TRBJ1-4, the V gene TRBV9, with 7 bases lining up with TRBD1. Germline V lookup: CDR1 SGDLS, CDR2 YYNGEE. This CDR3 is built from 14 residues. Unmatched junction bases numbered 7, after V lost 3 bases and J lost 8 bases. The CDR3: CASSETTGEEKLFF. DNA of the CDR3: TGTGCCAGCAGCGAGACAACAGGGGAGGAAAAACTGTTTTTT. The full variable domain, with the rest looked up from reference TRBV9 and TRBJ1-4, is DSGVTQTPKHLITATGQRVTLRCSPRSGDLSVYWYQQSLDQGLQFLIQYYNGEERAKGNILERFSAQQFPDLHSELNLSSLELGDSALYFCASSETTGEEKLFFGSGTQLSVL.

By frequency in the sample, this clonotype is medium-sized. V and J are TRBV5-6 and TRBJ2-7; D might be TRBD1 (5 bases). Germline assignment: CDR1 SGHDT and CDR2 YYEEEE. The CDR3 runs 14 residues. V gave up 1 base and J gave up 1 base, with 9 bases separating them. The CDR3 loop reads CASSLWGLSYEQYF. CDR3 nucleotide sequence: TGTGCCAGCAGCTTGTGGGGCCTTTCCTACGAGCAGTACTTC. The variable domain in full, completed from reference TRBV5-6 and TRBJ2-7, reads DAGVTQSPTHLIKTRGQQVTLRCSPKSGHDTVSWYQQALGQGPQFIFQYYEEEERQRGNFPDRFSGHQFPNYSSELNVNALLLGDSALYLCASSLWGLSYEQYFGPGTRLTVT.

The chain is built from TRBV7-6 and TRBJ2-3; 13 nucleotides align to TRBD2. Germline CDR1 SGHVS, CDR2 FNYEAQ. J was trimmed by 0 bases and V by 5 bases; bases with no gene match: 5. This CDR3 is 17 amino acids long. In DNA, the CDR3 is TGTGCCAGCAGCAGGGGACTAGCGGGATCTAGCACAGATACGCAGTATTTT. Translating it yields CASSRGLAGSSTDTQYF.

This clonotype was counted only a few times. The V gene is TRBV11-3, the J gene TRBJ2-2, with D perhaps TRBD2 (7 bases). The CDR3 is 15 amino acids. The ends were cut back, 3 bases at V and 6 bases at J, with 14 bases in the middle. Germline V gives CDR1 SGHNT, CDR2 YENEEA. CDR3 coding DNA: TGTGCCAGCAGCTTCGGGGGGCGCTTTTCCGGGGAGCTGTTTTTT. Amino acid sequence: CASSFGGRFSGELFF.

The table lists this clonotype with many counts. The genes are TRBV21-1 and TRBJ2-7. TRBV21-1 is noted as a pseudogene. CDR3 size: 16 residues. The CDR3 loop is CASSPFITATTYEQYF. DNA of the CDR3: TGTGCCAGCAGCCCGTTCATCACAGCTACCACCTACGAGCAGTACTTC.

In this sample, this clonotype turned up a few times. The rearrangement uses TRBV5-5 and TRBJ1-1; TRBD1 aligns across 9 bases. Germline lookup yields CDR1 SGHKS and CDR2 YYEKEE (reference sequence). Trimming removed 3 bases from V and 2 bases from J; junction bases left unmatched: 5. There are 15 residues in the CDR3. This CDR3 reads CASSSNRGRNTEAFF. The DNA of the CDR3 is TGTGCCAGCAGCTCCAACAGGGGGCGAAACACTGAAGCTTTCTTT.

This clonotype came up a few times. The V gene is TRBV7-9, the J gene TRBJ1-1; TRBD1 matches 10 bases. J lost 1 base, V lost 4 bases, and 3 bases had no gene match. This CDR3 is 15 amino acids long. Germline assignment: CDR1 SEHNR and CDR2 FQNEAQ (reference sequence). This CDR3 reads CASSSGTGENTEAFF. CDR3 sequence (DNA): TGTGCCAGCAGCTCCGGGACAGGGGAGAACACTGAAGCTTTCTTT.

This clonotype was seen more than once but under ten times. V is TRBV6-5 and J is TRBJ2-5; 7 bases align to TRBD1. Per germline, CDR1 MNHEY and CDR2 SVGAGI. This CDR3 spans 17 amino acids. V gave up 1 base and J gave up 3 bases; unmatched junction bases: 11. The CDR3: CASSYLSLETGKETQYF. CDR3 sequence (DNA): TGTGCCAGCAGTTACTTATCGTTGGAGACAGGGAAAGAGACCCAGTACTTC.

This clonotype was counted a few times. The V and J genes are TRBV7-2 and TRBJ2-1; D possibly corresponds to TRBD2 (5 bases). This CDR3 spans 12 amino acids. V was clipped by 5 bases and J by 13 bases, with 15 bases between them. Germline V gene sequence: CDR1 SGHTA, CDR2 FQGNSA. The CDR3 DNA follows: TGTGCCAGCAGCCCCAAAACTAGTGTTCAGTTCTTC. This encodes CASSPKTSVQFF. The entire variable domain, with the rest obtained from reference TRBV7-2 and TRBJ2-1, is as follows: GAGVSQSPSNKVTEKGKDVELRCDPISGHTALYWYRQSLGQGLEFLIYFQGNSAPDKSGLPSDRFSAERTGGSVSTLTIQRTQQEDSAVYLCASSPKTSVQFFGPGTRLTVL.

This clonotype was observed many times. The chain uses TRBV12-3 or TRBV12-4 and TRBJ2-7; D may be TRBD1 (5 bases). The CDR3 is made up of 14 amino acids. The V end was cut by 3 bases, the J end by 2 bases, with 11 bases between. The CDR3 bases are TGTGCCAGCAGTTTCGGACAAACCCCCTACGAGCAGTACTTC. It is translated as CASSFGQTPYEQYF.

This clonotype was seen many times. This sequence joins TRBV9 and TRBJ2-2, with D unclear. With 0 bases removed from V and 7 bases from J, the gap between germline ends came to 7 bases. Germline V gene lookup returns CDR1 SGDLS and CDR2 YYNGEE. The CDR3 has 13 residues. DNA for the CDR3: TGTGCCAGCAGCGTAGGAAGCAACGGGGAGCTGTTTTTT. Protein product: CASSVGSNGELFF. Looking up the rest from reference TRBV9 and TRBJ2-2 gives the full variable domain: DSGVTQTPKHLITATGQRVTLRCSPRSGDLSVYWYQQSLDQGLQFLIQYYNGEERAKGNILERFSAQQFPDLHSELNLSSLELGDSALYFCASSVGSNGELFFGEGSRLTVL.

The chain employs TRBV13 and TRBJ2-1, with D hard to call. The germline V and J ends were trimmed by 8 bases and 2 bases, with 16 bases remaining between them. This CDR3 has 15 residues. Germline V gene data show CDR1 as PRHDT and CDR2 as FYEKMQ (reference sequence). The CDR3 region is CASYDIVGPYNEQFF. The CDR3 DNA sequence: TGTGCCAGCTATGACATCGTGGGCCCCTACAATGAGCAGTTCTTC.

This clonotype was counted many times. The genes are TRBV6-6 and TRBJ2-5, with TRBD2 matching over 7 bases. Germline loops: CDR1 MNHNY, CDR2 SVGAGI (reference sequence). After removal of 2 bases from V and 4 bases from J, the junction contained 13 bases not matched to a gene. CDR3 length equals 17 residues. CDR3 sequence (DNA): TGTGCCAGCAGTTACCCTCCGGATGGGGGGGGAATAGAGACCCAGTACTTC. Translation: CASSYPPDGGGIETQYF.

This clonotype has just a few counts. The chain combines TRBV20-1 with TRBJ1-4; D is possibly TRBD1 (6 bases). Germline loops: CDR1 DFQATT, CDR2 SNEGSKA (reference sequence). The ends were cut back, 6 bases at V and 5 bases at J, with 13 bases in the middle. The CDR3 runs to 13 residues. The CDR3 region has the DNA TGCAGTGCGACCGACACAGGGAATGAAAAACTGTTTTTT. It yields the protein CSATDTGNEKLFF.

The gene calls are TRBV7-3 and TRBJ2-7; 10 bases map to TRBD2. This CDR3 comprises 15 residues. Germline assignment: CDR1 SGHTA and CDR2 FQGTGA. The V and J ends lost 3 bases and 0 bases, in that order; junction bases with no gene match: 2. The CDR3 is CASSFGTSDSYEQYF. CDR3 in DNA: TGTGCCAGCAGCTTCGGGACTAGCGACTCCTACGAGCAGTACTTC. Looking up the rest from reference TRBV7-3 and TRBJ2-7 gives the full variable domain: GAGVSQTPSNKVTEKGKYVELRCDPISGHTALYWYRQSLGQGPEFLIYFQGTGAADDSGLPNDRFFAVRPEGSVSTLKIQRTERGDSAVYLCASSFGTSDSYEQYFGPGTRLTVT.

This clonotype came up a few times. The V and J genes are TRBV18 and TRBJ1-1, with D perhaps matching TRBD1 (6 bases). CDR1 is KGHSH and CDR2 is LQKENI in the germline V gene. The CDR3 extends over 16 amino acids. Trimming stripped 0 bases from V and 5 bases from J, with 16 bases between. CDR3: CASSPPKQGWYTEAFF. For the CDR3, the DNA is TGTGCCAGCTCACCACCGAAGCAGGGGTGGTATACTGAAGCTTTCTTT.

This clonotype was picked up many times. The chain couples TRBV7-2 to TRBJ2-7, with 11 bases identical to TRBD2. V lost 4 bases, J lost 0 bases, and 8 bases stayed unmatched. Germline CDR1 is SGHTA and CDR2 is FQGNSA. The CDR3 length is 17 residues. The CDR3 reads CASSSRTSGSSSYEQYF. For the CDR3, the DNA is TGTGCCAGCAGCTCTCGGACTAGCGGGTCAAGCTCCTACGAGCAGTACTTC. Combining the CDR3 with reference TRBV7-2 and TRBJ2-7 gives the whole variable domain GAGVSQSPSNKVTEKGKDVELRCDPISGHTALYWYRQSLGQGLEFLIYFQGNSAPDKSGLPSDRFSAERTGGSVSTLTIQRTQQEDSAVYLCASSSRTSGSSSYEQYFGPGTRLTVT.

This chain links TRBV18 with TRBJ2-5; maybe TRBD2 (5 bases). Per the germline V gene, CDR1 is KGHSH and CDR2 is LQKENI. Between the trimmed V and J ends, which lost 6 bases and 3 bases, there was a span of 20 bases. The CDR3 consists of 16 residues. CDR3 amino acids: CASSLRSGGGEETQYF. The CDR3 DNA follows: TGTGCCAGCTCGCTCAGGAGTGGAGGTGGTGAAGAGACCCAGTACTTC. The full variable domain, completed using reference TRBV18 and TRBJ2-5, is NAGVMQNPRHLVRRRGQEARLRCSPMKGHSHVYWYRQLPEEGLKFMVYLQKENIIDESGMPKERFSAEFPKEGPSILRIQQVVRGDSAAYFCASSLRSGGGEETQYFGPGTRLLVL.

V is TRBV20-1 and J is TRBJ1-1; D not resolved. CDR3 size: 12 residues. The germline V gene encodes CDR1 DFQATT and CDR2 SNEGSKA (reference sequence). Deletions cut 3 bases from V and 4 bases from J, with 9 bases between. In nucleotides, the CDR3 is TGCAGTGCTAGTGGTAGTGGCACTGAAGCTTTCTTT. Protein product: CSASGSGTEAFF.

The chain couples TRBV7-6 to TRBJ2-2; D unresolved. The CDR3 spans 14 residues. Trimming removed 1 base from V and 6 bases from J, with 9 bases in between. The germline CDR1 and CDR2 sequences are SGHVS and FNYEAQ. The CDR3 protein is CASSLVSMAGELFF. The CDR3 region has the DNA TGTGCCAGCAGCTTAGTTAGCATGGCCGGGGAGCTGTTTTTT.

The rearrangement joins TRBV19 to TRBJ2-7; TRBD2 agrees at 7 bases. The tail of the sequence fits TRBJ2-1 better, so the J call may be wrong. The CDR3 has 12 residues. Per the germline V gene, CDR1 is LNHDA and CDR2 is SQIVND (reference sequence). As DNA, the CDR3 is TGTGCCACTGGGGAGGGCTTGGGCGAGCAGTTCTTC. The encoded protein is CATGEGLGEQFF.

The chain joins TRBV7-2 to TRBJ1-2; a weak D match, TRBD1 (5 bases). CDR1 and CDR2 from the germline V gene are SGHTA and FQGNSA. V was clipped by 10 bases and J by 2 bases, with 14 bases between them. This CDR3 is 13 amino acids long. The CDR3 sequence is CATGLQPNYGYTF. The CDR3 DNA is TGTGCCACGGGGCTCCAGCCCAACTATGGCTACACCTTC.

The chain recombines TRBV7-6 with TRBJ2-2; 7 nucleotides align to TRBD1. This CDR3 comprises 11 residues. Germline V lookup: CDR1 SGHVS, CDR2 FNYEAQ. The ends lost 11 bases at V and 9 bases at J; junction bases unmatched: 6. The CDR3 sequence: CASGQARELFF. Written as DNA, the CDR3 is TGTGCCTCCGGACAGGCCAGGGAGCTGTTTTTT.

The chain has TRBV6-6 and TRBJ2-2, with D hard to call. CDR3 length: 13 residues. Germline-derived CDR1 and CDR2 are MNHNY and SVGAGI (reference sequence). Trimming took 5 bases from V and 5 from J, leaving 9 bases between them. In DNA form, the CDR3 reads TGTGCCAGCAGTCACATAACGACCGGGGAGCTGTTTTTT. Amino acids: CASSHITTGELFF.